The 15 T cell receptor beta chains below come from one sample, sequenced in a study of blood T cell repertoires in COVID-19 (dated by TCRdb to about 2020). To prepare the library, the immunoSEQ multiplex PCR assay was applied. TCRdb mirrors the immuneACCESS table, restricted to in-frame sequences. Some clones are absent from its copies; in checked studies, under half trace to an unresolved V gene, and the reason for the others is unknown. The sample table shows roughly 430,000 clones, and approximately 91% are seen once. 2% to 2.5% of the sample is held by the ten biggest clonotypes. Material: PBMCs or T cells enriched from blood (not recorded which). The receptor set was obtained from a woman between 35 and 50 years old with acute COVID-19.

The chain links TRBV12-3 or TRBV12-4 to TRBJ1-1; the D is unclear. This CDR3 has 12 residues. Trimming took 6 bases from V and 4 from J, leaving 9 bases between them. Here the CDR3 reads CASSVQTTEAFF. In DNA form, the CDR3 reads TGTGCCAGCAGCGTACAGACCACTGAAGCTTTCTTT.

The chain joins TRBV4-1 to TRBJ2-7; the D is unclear. Trimming left V 0 bases short and J 2 bases short, with 5 bases between. This CDR3 spans 13 amino acids. The V gene's germline CDR1 is MGHRA and CDR2 YSYEKL. CDR3 region: CASSQESTYEQYF. In DNA form, the CDR3 reads TGCGCCAGCAGCCAAGAATCCACCTACGAGCAGTACTTC.

The rearrangement links TRBV30 to TRBJ2-7; 9 bases line up with TRBD1. V gave up 5 bases and J gave up 6 bases; unmatched junction bases: 14. CDR1 is GTSNPN, CDR2 SVGIG, per germline (reference sequence). The CDR3 sequence is 15 residues long. Here the CDR3 reads CAWYSPGQGYFEQYF. The CDR3 DNA sequence: TGTGCCTGGTACAGCCCGGGACAGGGATATTTCGAGCAGTACTTC. The complete variable domain, with remaining parts taken from reference TRBV30 and TRBJ2-7, reads SQTIHQWPATLVQPVGSPLSLECTVEGTSNPNLYWYRQAAGRGLQLLFYSVGIGQISSEVPQNLSASRPQDRQFILSSKKLLLSDSGFYLCAWYSPGQGYFEQYFGPGTRLTVT.

This chain links TRBV11-2 with TRBJ2-7; TRBD2 agrees at 10 bases. V trimming: 4 bases; J trimming: 2 bases; junction bases outside the gene matches: 5. The V gene's germline CDR1 is SGHAT and CDR2 FQNNGV. The CDR3 has 15 residues. The chain's CDR3 is CASSSIAGGPYEQYF. Here the CDR3 DNA reads TGTGCCAGCAGCTCCATAGCGGGGGGCCCCTACGAGCAGTACTTC. Filled out from reference TRBV11-2 and TRBJ2-7, the complete variable domain reads EAGVAQSPRYKIIEKRQSVAFWCNPISGHATLYWYQQILGQGPKLLIQFQNNGVVDDSQLPKDRFSAERLKGVDSTLKIQPAKLEDSAVYLCASSSIAGGPYEQYFGPGTRLTVT.

The chain joins TRBV3-1 (or the pseudogene TRBV3-2) to TRBJ2-1, with 7 bases fitting TRBD2. CDR1 is LGHDT, CDR2 YNNKEL, per germline (reference sequence). This CDR3 has 14 amino acids. Trimming took 1 base from V and 9 from J; bases not matched to a gene: 6. The CDR3 region has the DNA TGTGCCAGCAGCCAAGTCGCAGGGAGGGTTGAGCAGTTCTTC. Protein sequence: CASSQVAGRVEQFF.

The chain carries TRBV25-1 and TRBJ2-7; 11 nucleotides agree with TRBD2. The germline gives CDR1 MGHDK, CDR2 SYGVNS. This CDR3 is built from 15 residues. J was trimmed by 4 bases and V by 6 bases; bases with no gene match: 8. This chain's CDR3 is CASSDSGGAPYEQYF. In nucleotides, the CDR3 is TGTGCCAGCAGCGATAGCGGGGGGGCCCCTTACGAGCAGTACTTC.

V gene TRBV3-1 (or the pseudogene TRBV3-2) combines with J gene TRBJ1-1; possibly TRBD1 for D (5 bases). This CDR3 is built from 12 residues. Between the trimmed V and J ends, which lost 0 bases and 7 bases, there was a span of 6 bases. From germline, CDR1 is LGHDT and CDR2 YNNKEL (reference sequence). In DNA form, the CDR3 reads TGTGCCAGCAGCCAAGATAGGGGTGAAGCTTTCTTT. Translating gives CASSQDRGEAFF.

This clone was counted a single time. CDR3 in amino acids: CASRPGRTDEQFF. CDR3 DNA sequence: TGTGCCAGCCGCCCCGGGAGAACCGATGAGCAGTTCTTC. V and J are TRBV7-9 and TRBJ2-1; D might be TRBD2 (6 bases). V was clipped by 8 bases and J by 8 bases, with 16 bases between them. The germline gives CDR1 SEHNR, CDR2 FQNEAQ (reference sequence). The CDR3 sequence is 13 residues long.

This chain joins TRBV11-3 and TRBJ2-2; D perhaps matches TRBD1 (6 bases). V dropped 3 bases and J dropped 0 bases, with 17 bases sitting between them. Germline V gene data show CDR1 as SGHNT and CDR2 as YENEEA. This CDR3 has 18 residues. In DNA form, the CDR3 reads TGTGCCAGCAGCTTTGGGTCCACAGGGATCCCGAACACCGGGGAGCTGTTTTTT. Translating gives CASSFGSTGIPNTGELFF.

The chain recombines TRBV6-5 with TRBJ1-4, with D possibly TRBD1 on 5 matching bases. The length of the CDR3 is 15 residues. Germline assignment: CDR1 MNHEY and CDR2 SVGAGI. V shed 2 bases and J shed 7 bases, with 14 bases lying between them. CDR3 in amino acids: CASSYGGVRSEKLFF. DNA of the CDR3: TGTGCCAGCAGTTACGGAGGGGTAAGAAGTGAAAAACTGTTTTTT.

The chain is built from TRBV9 and TRBJ1-3, with 11 bases fitting TRBD1. After removal of 0 bases from V and 2 bases from J, the junction contained 4 bases not matched to a gene. CDR1 is SGDLS, CDR2 YYNGEE, per germline. CDR3 length equals 17 residues. The CDR3, as DNA: TGTGCCAGCAGCGTAGCTGGACAGGGGGCGGCTGGAAACACCATATATTTT. It codes for CASSVAGQGAAGNTIYF.

The CDR3 DNA reads as TGTGCCAGTAGTATAGATCTAGGGGGCTCCTATAATCAGCCCCAGCATTTT. Protein sequence: CASSIDLGGSYNQPQHF. The V and J genes are TRBV19 and TRBJ1-5; 7 bases align to TRBD1. The CDR3 is 17 residues long. Germline values: CDR1 LNHDA, CDR2 SQIVND (reference sequence). With 0 bases clipped from V and 4 bases from J, the junction kept 9 bases outside the gene matches.

The chain joins TRBV28 to TRBJ2-1, with TRBD2 matching 14 bases. From germline, CDR1 is MDHEN and CDR2 SYDVKM. V lost 3 bases to trimming and J lost 12 bases; unmatched junction nucleotides: 13. The CDR3 contains 17 residues. This chain's CDR3 is CASSLGTSGGYNELQFF. The CDR3 DNA follows: TGTGCCAGCAGTTTGGGGACTAGCGGGGGCTACAATGAATTGCAGTTCTTC.

This sequence joins TRBV4-2 and TRBJ2-3; 10 bases line up with TRBD2. The CDR3 is 16 amino acids. From germline, CDR1 is LGHNA and CDR2 YNFKEQ. After removal of 1 base from V and 7 bases from J, the junction contained 8 bases not matched to a gene. CDR3 DNA: TGTGCCAGCAGCCAAGCTTCCGGGACTAGCGAGAATACGCAGTATTTT. This gives the protein CASSQASGTSENTQYF.

This chain links TRBV5-1 with TRBJ2-2; the match to TRBD2 covers 9 bases. Trimming cost V 6 bases and J 7 bases; bases outside gene matches: 7. Germline V gives CDR1 SGHRS, CDR2 YFSETQ. This CDR3 spans 14 amino acids. The CDR3 loop reads CASTWTSAGGELFF. The DNA for the CDR3 is TGCGCCAGCACCTGGACTAGCGCCGGCGGGGAGCTGTTTTTT.